Below are 25 T cell receptor beta chains sequenced from a single sample in a study of cytotoxic CD8 clonotypes in ibrutinib-treated CLL. Some clones are missing from TCRdb's copy, which holds only in-frame ones; the method was immunoSEQ multiplex PCR. The data show about 85,000 clones, with 70% to 80% seen just once and more than 4.5% held by the top ten. This material consisted of PBMCs, taken after 12 months of ibrutinib treatment. Receptors originate from a human donor with chronic lymphocytic leukemia.

The chain couples TRBV6-5 to TRBJ1-2, with no clear D. Trimming cost V 2 bases and J 7 bases, with 11 bases left between them. Germline V gives CDR1 MNHEY, CDR2 SVGAGI. The CDR3 is 13 amino acids. The CDR3 coding sequence is TGTGCCAGCAGTTACCGGAAGGGCGCTGGCTACACCTTC. Translation: CASSYRKGAGYTF.

This clone qualifies as medium-sized. The rearrangement uses TRBV9 and TRBJ1-3, with 9 bases matching TRBD1. Trimming took 3 bases from V and 4 from J; bases not matched to a gene: 2. Germline V gene sequence: CDR1 SGDLS, CDR2 YYNGEE. This CDR3 spans 14 amino acids. DNA for the CDR3: TGTGCCAGCAGCGCCGGACAGGGGGGAAACACCATATATTTT. Encoded protein: CASSAGQGGNTIYF.

This chain uses TRBV15 with TRBJ2-3, with a tentative D call TRBD1 (7 bases). The CDR3 spans 16 residues. The germline V and J ends were trimmed by 1 base and 1 base, with 12 bases remaining between them. CDR1 is LNHNV and CDR2 is YYDKDF in the germline V gene (reference sequence). The chain's CDR3 is CATSRGGDSRTDTQYF. DNA of the CDR3: TGTGCCACCAGCAGAGGGGGGGACAGCCGCACAGATACGCAGTATTTT.

DNA for the CDR3: TGCGCCAGCAGGGGGAGCGGTGAGACCCAGTACTTC. Its protein product is CASRGSGETQYF. The chain links TRBV5-1 to TRBJ2-5, with a tentative D call TRBD2 (5 bases). Germline CDR1 is SGHRS and CDR2 is YFSETQ. The CDR3 is 12 amino acids. V lost 5 bases and J 5 bases, leaving 10 bases between the germline ends.

The genes are TRBV13 and TRBJ2-3; tentatively, D is TRBD1 or TRBD2 (5 bases each). Germline assignment: CDR1 PRHDT and CDR2 FYEKMQ (reference sequence). Between the trimmed V and J ends, which lost 5 bases and 4 bases, there was a span of 19 bases. The CDR3 consists of 16 residues. The CDR3 nucleotides read TGTGCCAGCAGCGGACTCTGGGGGAGTCCCGCAGATACGCAGTATTTT. Its protein product is CASSGLWGSPADTQYF.

CDR3 sequence: CASSMQAQSYEQYF. CDR3 nucleotide sequence: TGTGCCAGTAGTATGCAGGCCCAAAGCTACGAGCAGTACTTC. V gene TRBV19 combines with J gene TRBJ2-7, with D unresolved. CDR3 length: 14 amino acids. The germline V and J ends were trimmed by 3 bases and 3 bases, with 12 bases remaining between them. Germline V gives CDR1 LNHDA, CDR2 SQIVND (reference sequence).

This clone came up a few times. This chain connects TRBV5-4 to TRBJ2-2; 10 nucleotides align to TRBD2. The junction had 15 bases not matched to a gene; V was cut back by 0 bases and J by 7 bases. CDR1 SGHNT and CDR2 YYREEE come from the germline V gene (reference sequence). The CDR3 runs 19 residues. CDR3 region: CASSLGSRSGRAVGGELFF. In DNA, the CDR3 is TGTGCCAGCAGCTTGGGGTCCCGGAGCGGGAGGGCCGTCGGCGGGGAGCTGTTTTTT. Complete variable domain (other parts from reference TRBV5-4 and TRBJ2-2): ETGVTQSPTHLIKTRGQQVTLRCSSQSGHNTVSWYQQALGQGPQFIFQYYREEENGRGNFPPRFSGLQFPNYSSELNVNALELDDSALYLCASSLGSRSGRAVGGELFFGEGSRLTVL.

This chain links TRBV5-4 with TRBJ2-5; D possibly matches TRBD1 or TRBD2 (5 bases each). The V end lost 0 bases, the J end lost 1 base, and 10 bases lay between the germline ends. Germline-derived CDR1 and CDR2 are SGHNT and YYREEE (reference sequence). The CDR3 has 15 residues. The CDR3 DNA sequence: TGTGCCAGCAGCTTGGACTTGGGACCCCAAGAGACCCAGTACTTC. The encoded protein is CASSLDLGPQETQYF. The full variable domain, its missing parts supplied by reference TRBV5-4 and TRBJ2-5, is ETGVTQSPTHLIKTRGQQVTLRCSSQSGHNTVSWYQQALGQGPQFIFQYYREEENGRGNFPPRFSGLQFPNYSSELNVNALELDDSALYLCASSLDLGPQETQYFGPGTRLLVL.

The genes are TRBV19 and TRBJ1-2; 7 nucleotides agree with TRBD1. Germline V gene sequence: CDR1 LNHDA, CDR2 SQIVND (reference sequence). V shed 6 bases, J shed 7 bases, and the junction held 2 bases outside the gene matches. The CDR3 totals 11 residues. The CDR3 sequence is CASRAGGGYTF. For the CDR3, the DNA is TGTGCCAGTAGGGCAGGGGGTGGCTACACCTTC. The whole variable domain, filled in from reference TRBV19 and TRBJ1-2, reads DGGITQSPKYLFRKEGQNVTLSCEQNLNHDAMYWYRQDPGQGLRLIYYSQIVNDFQKGDIAEGYSVSREKKESFPLTVTSAQKNPTAFYLCASRAGGGYTFGSGTRLTVV.

The chain couples TRBV7-2 to TRBJ2-7, with D possibly TRBD1 on 6 matching bases. CDR1 SGHTA and CDR2 FQGNSA come from the germline V gene. V was shortened by 5 bases and J by 3 bases, with 17 bases between the two germline ends. The CDR3 extends over 15 amino acids. CDR3 loop: CASSPRAIRGYEQYF. CDR3 sequence (DNA): TGTGCCAGCAGCCCACGTGCCATCAGGGGCTACGAGCAGTACTTC.

The V gene is TRBV6-5, the J gene TRBJ2-7; D remains unclear. This CDR3 contains 13 residues. The V and J ends lost 6 bases and 3 bases respectively, with 12 bases between them. The germline V gene encodes CDR1 MNHEY and CDR2 SVGAGI. CDR3 DNA sequence: TGTGCCAGCAGCGGACGACCGATCTACGAGCAGTACTTC. The encoded protein is CASSGRPIYEQYF.

Only a few counts were recorded for this clone. This sequence joins TRBV9 and TRBJ1-3; D might be TRBD1 (5 bases). This CDR3 contains 15 residues. Looked up from germline, CDR1 is SGDLS and CDR2 is YYNGEE. Trimming stripped 1 base from V and 0 bases from J, with 8 bases between. For the CDR3, the DNA is TGTGCCAGCAGCGTATCGGGGGACTCTGGAAACACCATATATTTT. This gives the protein CASSVSGDSGNTIYF.

V gene TRBV10-3 combines with J gene TRBJ1-3, with 9 bases that match TRBD1. There are 17 residues in the CDR3. Trimming took 10 bases from V and 4 from J; bases not matched to a gene: 17. Germline-derived CDR1 and CDR2 are ENHRY and SYGVKD. This CDR3 reads CATDPGQGKLGGNTIYF. In DNA, the CDR3 is TGTGCCACCGACCCGGGACAGGGAAAACTGGGAGGAAACACCATATATTTT.

This clone has only one observation. This chain uses TRBV30 with TRBJ1-4; D unclear. The CDR3 consists of 14 residues. V gave up 0 bases and J gave up 4 bases, with 9 bases separating them. The germline V gene has CDR1 GTSNPN and CDR2 SVGIG (reference sequence). DNA for the CDR3: TGTGCCTGGAGTGTGCGTAGAAGTAATGAAAAACTGTTTTTT. Protein: CAWSVRRSNEKLFF.

This chain connects TRBV6-5 to TRBJ1-1; tentative D call: TRBD1 (5 bases). This CDR3 has 15 amino acids. Trimming left V 7 bases short and J 4 bases short, with 19 bases between. CDR1 MNHEY and CDR2 SVGAGI come from the germline V gene. The chain's CDR3 is CASTPPGAAGTEAFF. For the CDR3, the DNA is TGTGCCAGCACCCCTCCCGGGGCAGCGGGCACTGAAGCTTTCTTT.

On this clone: The identical CDR3 is also encoded by other nucleotide sequences in the sample. V is TRBV5-1 and J is TRBJ1-5; weak D call: TRBD1 (5 bases). The CDR3 sequence is 14 residues long. V was pared by 0 bases and J by 3 bases, with 7 bases between. Germline CDR1 is SGHRS and CDR2 is YFSETQ. CDR3: CASSLGGLNQPQHF. The CDR3 bases are TGCGCCAGCAGCTTGGGGGGACTCAATCAGCCCCAGCATTTT.

The chain carries TRBV10-1 and TRBJ1-1; D is unclear. Per the germline V gene, CDR1 is WNHNN and CDR2 is SYGVQD (reference sequence). The CDR3 is 10 amino acids. Trimming pared 7 bases from V and 8 bases from J, leaving 8 bases between. Here the CDR3 DNA reads TGCGCCAGCAACGGAAACGAAGCTTTCTTT. It encodes CASNGNEAFF.

The chain couples TRBV9 to TRBJ2-1, with D possibly being TRBD2 (5 bases). V was clipped by 4 bases and J by 1 base, with 15 bases between them. CDR1 and CDR2 (germline): SGDLS, YYNGEE. The length of the CDR3 is 16 residues. CDR3 sequence: CASSPPAGRSYNEQFF. In nucleotides, the CDR3 is TGTGCCAGCAGCCCCCCGGCGGGCCGGTCCTACAATGAGCAGTTCTTC. The full variable domain, completed using reference TRBV9 and TRBJ2-1, is DSGVTQTPKHLITATGQRVTLRCSPRSGDLSVYWYQQSLDQGLQFLIQYYNGEERAKGNILERFSAQQFPDLHSELNLSSLELGDSALYFCASSPPAGRSYNEQFFGPGTRLTVL.

The chain links TRBV11-1 to TRBJ2-5, with D unclear. The CDR3 consists of 17 residues. V dropped 0 bases and J dropped 0 bases, with 14 bases sitting between them. Per the germline V gene, CDR1 is SGHAT and CDR2 is FQDESV (reference sequence). Here the CDR3 DNA reads TGTGCCAGCAGCTTAGCGTGGCACGCCCACAACCAAGAGACCCAGTACTTC. The encoded protein is CASSLAWHAHNQETQYF.

The rearrangement links TRBV11-2 to TRBJ2-5; possibly TRBD2 for D (5 bases). CDR1 and CDR2 (germline): SGHAT, FQNNGV. CDR3 length equals 13 residues. Deletions cut 1 base from V and 5 bases from J, with 8 bases between. The CDR3 is CASSLVSAETQYF. The CDR3 nucleotides read TGTGCCAGCAGCTTAGTTAGCGCGGAGACCCAGTACTTC.

The genes are TRBV5-1 and TRBJ2-7, with D possibly matching TRBD2 (5 bases). V lost 3 bases and J 2 bases, leaving 9 bases between the germline ends. The germline V gene encodes CDR1 SGHRS and CDR2 YFSETQ. This CDR3 is 13 amino acids long. The CDR3 DNA follows: TGCGCCAGCAGCTCCGGGAAGCCCTACGAGCAGTACTTC. Translated: CASSSGKPYEQYF.

This clone counts as medium-sized. The chain joins TRBV19 to TRBJ2-5; 10 bases map to TRBD1. Germline CDR1 LNHDA, CDR2 SQIVND (reference sequence). The CDR3 is 14 residues long. J lost 6 bases, V lost 6 bases, and 7 bases had no gene match. This CDR3 is CASSLGQGWQTQYF. In DNA form, the CDR3 reads TGTGCCAGTAGCCTGGGACAGGGGTGGCAGACCCAGTACTTC.

The chain couples TRBV28 to TRBJ2-7, with D unresolved. Germline V lookup: CDR1 MDHEN, CDR2 SYDVKM. The CDR3 is 13 residues long. V dropped 7 bases and J dropped 7 bases, with 17 bases sitting between them. For the CDR3, the DNA is TGTGCCAGCAACCCGCCCGACGGGTGGGAGCAGTACTTC. It encodes CASNPPDGWEQYF.

The table lists this clone with many counts. This chain links TRBV15 with TRBJ1-1; TRBD1 might be the D (6 bases). Germline loops: CDR1 LNHNV, CDR2 YYDKDF (reference sequence). The V and J ends lost 5 bases and 1 base respectively, with 17 bases between them. The CDR3 sequence is 16 residues long. The CDR3, as DNA: TGTGCCACCAGCGGCCCGGGGCGGGGGCCGAACACTGAAGCTTTCTTT. Translation gives CATSGPGRGPNTEAFF.

The chain is built from TRBV7-2 and TRBJ2-5; perhaps TRBD2 as D (5 bases). The germline V and J ends were trimmed by 8 bases and 1 base, with 8 bases remaining between them. This CDR3 has 12 amino acids. CDR1 and CDR2 from the germline V gene are SGHTA and FQGNSA. The CDR3 DNA reads TGTGCCAGCGGGAGCGGCCAAGAGACCCAGTACTTC. It yields the protein CASGSGQETQYF.